The 25 T cell receptor beta chains below were found in one sample sequenced in a study of control samples from healthy donors and cancer patients. Produced via immunoSEQ multiplex PCR; TCRdb's table is partial and in-frame only. Found here are about 190,000 clones; the top ten clones hold 2% to 2.5%. The source material was blood. These receptors were obtained from a woman aged 30 to 39 in good health.

This chain joins TRBV9 and TRBJ2-7; TRBD1 agrees at 10 bases. The germline gives CDR1 SGDLS, CDR2 YYNGEE. This CDR3 contains 15 residues. With 4 bases clipped from V and 2 bases from J, the junction kept 6 bases outside the gene matches. The CDR3 region is CASSPRTGGTYEQYF. CDR3 coding DNA: TGTGCCAGCAGCCCCCGGACAGGGGGAACCTACGAGCAGTACTTC.

This chain uses TRBV15 with TRBJ2-7; D remains unclear. This CDR3 is 14 amino acids long. Deletions cut 0 bases from V and 6 bases from J, with 12 bases between. Germline CDR1 is LNHNV and CDR2 is YYDKDF (reference sequence). In DNA form, the CDR3 reads TGTGCCACCAGCAGAGAACGTAGACCCTCCGAGCAGTACTTC. As protein: CATSRERRPSEQYF.

This chain connects TRBV5-1 to TRBJ1-1; D not resolved. Trimming cost V 4 bases and J 1 base, with 8 bases left between them. Germline V lookup: CDR1 SGHRS, CDR2 YFSETQ. The CDR3 has 13 residues. This chain's CDR3 is CASSATKNTEAFF. The DNA of the CDR3 is TGCGCCAGCAGCGCTACCAAGAACACTGAAGCTTTCTTT.

The genes are TRBV6-2 or TRBV6-3 and TRBJ2-5, with 7 bases fitting TRBD2. The ends lost 5 bases at V and 5 bases at J; junction bases unmatched: 11. This CDR3 is built from 15 residues. The germline V gene encodes CDR1 MNHEY and CDR2 SVGEGT. CDR3 protein: CASSRTVAGDETQYF. In DNA, the CDR3 is TGTGCCAGCAGTAGAACGGTGGCGGGGGATGAGACCCAGTACTTC.

The J gene is TRBJ1-1, the V gene TRBV19; 8 nucleotides line up with TRBD1. The junction had 6 bases not matched to a gene; V was cut back by 3 bases and J by 0 bases. Germline CDR1 and CDR2: LNHDA and SQIVND (reference sequence). CDR3 length: 16 amino acids. Here the CDR3 reads CASSITRQGMNTEAFF. DNA for the CDR3: TGTGCCAGTAGTATCACCCGACAGGGGATGAACACTGAAGCTTTCTTT.

The chain links TRBV5-4 to TRBJ1-2, with a weak D call TRBD1 (5 bases). Between the trimmed V and J ends, which lost 4 bases and 4 bases, there was a span of 17 bases. There are 15 residues in the CDR3. Per the germline V gene, CDR1 is SGHNT and CDR2 is YYREEE (reference sequence). This CDR3 is CASSRNQDTFYGYTF. For the CDR3, the DNA is TGTGCCAGCAGCCGTAACCAGGACACTTTCTATGGCTACACCTTC. Supplemented by reference TRBV5-4 and TRBJ1-2, the full variable domain reads ETGVTQSPTHLIKTRGQQVTLRCSSQSGHNTVSWYQQALGQGPQFIFQYYREEENGRGNFPPRFSGLQFPNYSSELNVNALELDDSALYLCASSRNQDTFYGYTFGSGTRLTVV.

V usage is TRBV14 and J usage is TRBJ1-2; D gene uncertain. This CDR3 is 15 amino acids long. Between the trimmed V and J ends, which lost 0 bases and 2 bases, there was a span of 10 bases. Germline values: CDR1 SGHDN, CDR2 FVKESK. For the CDR3, the DNA is TGTGCCAGCAGCCAAGACGCGGCAGTGAACTATGGCTACACCTTC. This codes for CASSQDAAVNYGYTF.

The CDR3 region has the DNA TGTGCCAGCAGTTTTTCGGTCCTGCGGGGAGAGACCCAGTACTTC. Translation gives CASSFSVLRGETQYF. The J gene is TRBJ2-5, the V gene TRBV27; a possible D gene is TRBD2 (6 bases). Looked up from germline, CDR1 is MNHEY and CDR2 is SMNVEV (reference sequence). Trimming shortened V by 3 bases and J by 4 bases, and 15 bases separated the two germline ends. The CDR3 consists of 15 residues.

This chain uses TRBV10-1 with TRBJ2-2; D is unclear. The CDR3 extends over 19 amino acids. V gave up 4 bases and J gave up 6 bases, with 27 bases separating them. The germline CDR1 and CDR2 sequences are WNHNN and SYGVQD (reference sequence). The CDR3 sequence is CASSVGKAPERSLAGELFF. The CDR3 DNA sequence: TGCGCCAGCAGTGTAGGCAAAGCCCCTGAACGATCTCTTGCCGGGGAGCTGTTTTTT.

The V call is TRBV28, the J call TRBJ1-4; weak D call: TRBD1 (6 bases). Trimming took off 5 bases at V and 8 bases at J, with 18 bases between the two ends. Germline V gene lookup returns CDR1 MDHEN and CDR2 SYDVKM. The CDR3 loop spans 15 amino acids. This CDR3 is CASSTGRGRREKLFF. The CDR3 DNA is TGTGCCAGCAGTACTGGCAGGGGAAGGAGGGAAAAACTGTTTTTT.

A remark on this clone: One junction end does not reproduce the germline sequence, and a read error may be involved. This chain links TRBV28 with TRBJ1-2; D is possibly TRBD1 (5 bases). CDR3 length: 12 residues. Germline CDR1 MDHEN, CDR2 SYDVKM. CDR3 protein: CASSPVAGLTSF. The CDR3 bases are TGTGCCAGCAGTCCTGTGGCGGGACTTACCTCCTTC.

The chain uses TRBV30 and TRBJ1-3; D ambiguous. Trimming took 4 bases from V and 9 from J, leaving 13 bases between them. CDR1 and CDR2 (germline): GTSNPN, SVGIG (reference sequence). This CDR3 region has 12 residues. The CDR3 bases are TGTGCCTGGACTGAGGGTTCGGGCACCATATATTTT. Protein sequence: CAWTEGSGTIYF. The full variable domain, its missing parts supplied by reference TRBV30 and TRBJ1-3, is SQTIHQWPATLVQPVGSPLSLECTVEGTSNPNLYWYRQAAGRGLQLLFYSVGIGQISSEVPQNLSASRPQDRQFILSSKKLLLSDSGFYLCAWTEGSGTIYFGEGSWLTVV.

The chain combines TRBV28 with TRBJ1-1; 10 bases are a match to TRBD1. J was trimmed by 9 bases and V by 5 bases; bases with no gene match: 12. The germline V gene has CDR1 MDHEN and CDR2 SYDVKM. This CDR3 is built from 15 residues. CDR3 loop: CASSRTGGLTGKAFF. The CDR3, as DNA: TGTGCCAGCAGTCGGACAGGGGGATTGACAGGGAAAGCTTTCTTT. Supplemented by reference TRBV28 and TRBJ1-1, the full variable domain reads DVKVTQSSRYLVKRTGEKVFLECVQDMDHENMFWYRQDPGLGLRLIYFSYDVKMKEKGDIPEGYSVSREKKERFSLILESASTNQTSMYLCASSRTGGLTGKAFFGQGTRLTVV.

The V and J genes are TRBV6-1 and TRBJ2-1; 7 positions match TRBD2. Losses at the gene ends were 2 bases for V and 0 bases for J; bases not matched to a gene: 1. The CDR3 consists of 15 residues. Germline CDR1 and CDR2: MNHNS and SASEGT. CDR3 protein: CASSESGGSYNEQFF. The CDR3 DNA is TGTGCCAGCAGTGAATCGGGGGGCTCCTACAATGAGCAGTTCTTC.

The chain links TRBV5-5 to TRBJ1-1; D remains ambiguous. CDR1 SGHKS and CDR2 YYEKEE come from the germline V gene (reference sequence). V was pared by 1 base and J by 0 bases, with 4 bases between. The CDR3 is made up of 13 amino acids. CDR3 DNA sequence: TGTGCCAGCAGCTTGTACTTGAACACTGAAGCTTTCTTT. Protein product: CASSLYLNTEAFF. The complete variable domain, with remaining parts taken from reference TRBV5-5 and TRBJ1-1, reads DAGVTQSPTHLIKTRGQQVTLRCSPISGHKSVSWYQQVLGQGPQFIFQYYEKEERGRGNFPDRFSARQFPNYSSELNVNALLLGDSALYLCASSLYLNTEAFFGQGTRLTVV.

The rearrangement links TRBV19 to TRBJ1-2; 8 bases fit TRBD1. CDR3 length: 15 residues. Germline V lookup: CDR1 LNHDA, CDR2 SQIVND (reference sequence). V was pared by 5 bases and J by 2 bases, with 7 bases of the junction left unmatched. CDR3 sequence reads: CASSPRAGGNYGYTF. The CDR3 DNA reads as TGTGCCAGTAGTCCGAGGGCAGGGGGCAACTATGGCTACACCTTC.

The V and J genes are TRBV10-2 and TRBJ1-1; maybe TRBD1 (6 bases). Deletions cut 8 bases from V and 6 bases from J, with 16 bases between. The length of the CDR3 is 13 residues. CDR1 and CDR2 (germline): WSHSY, SAAADI. The CDR3 nucleotides are TGCGCCAGCCAGGGGCCACGGTCCGCTGAAGCTTTCTTT. Its protein is CASQGPRSAEAFF.

V is TRBV28 and J is TRBJ1-2, with D unresolved. Germline V gives CDR1 MDHEN, CDR2 SYDVKM. The CDR3 covers 13 residues. V lost 2 bases and J 4 bases, leaving 8 bases between the germline ends. The CDR3 DNA is TGTGCCAGCAGTTTACGAGGCCGCTATGGCTACACCTTC. Protein: CASSLRGRYGYTF.

This rearrangement joins TRBV9 to TRBJ1-4; 9 nucleotides line up with TRBD1. CDR3 size: 16 residues. Unmatched junction bases numbered 7, after V lost 3 bases and J lost 4 bases. CDR1 is SGDLS, CDR2 YYNGEE, per germline. CDR3 residues: CASSGGTGYYNEKLFF. The DNA of the CDR3 is TGTGCCAGCAGCGGGGGGACAGGGTACTATAATGAAAAACTGTTTTTT.

The gene calls are TRBV14 and TRBJ2-1; a weak D match, TRBD1 (6 bases). V lost 1 base and J 6 bases, leaving 10 bases between the germline ends. This CDR3 spans 14 amino acids. The V gene's germline CDR1 is SGHDN and CDR2 FVKESK. The CDR3 bases are TGTGCCAGCAGCCAAGGGGTAGGGGGCAATGAGCAGTTCTTC. Translation: CASSQGVGGNEQFF.

The rearrangement uses TRBV4-1 and TRBJ2-3; 9 nucleotides match TRBD2. Germline V lookup: CDR1 MGHRA, CDR2 YSYEKL. This CDR3 region has 16 residues. V was clipped by 4 bases and J by 1 base; unmatched bases: 6. The CDR3 loop is CASSLAQRGGTDTQYF. CDR3 in DNA: TGCGCCAGCAGCCTGGCCCAGCGGGGGGGCACAGATACGCAGTATTTT.

This sequence joins TRBV5-1 and TRBJ2-5, with D perhaps matching TRBD2 (5 bases). Germline V lookup: CDR1 SGHRS, CDR2 YFSETQ. V lost 5 bases to trimming and J lost 5 bases, with 16 bases between them. The CDR3 consists of 14 residues. The CDR3 DNA sequence: TGCGCCAGCAGACGGGGAAGTACATTGGAGACCCAGTACTTC. This sequence encodes CASRRGSTLETQYF.

V usage is TRBV6-5 and J usage is TRBJ1-2, with 7 bases identical to TRBD1. Germline V gene data show CDR1 as MNHEY and CDR2 as SVGAGI. The CDR3 contains 15 residues. The J segment lost 5 bases and the V segment lost 1 base, leaving 7 bases of the junction unmatched. Written as DNA, the CDR3 is TGTGCCAGCAGTTACTTCAAGGGACAGAAGTATGGCTACACCTTC. Its protein product is CASSYFKGQKYGYTF.

This chain uses TRBV2 with TRBJ1-3, with D maybe TRBD1 (6 bases). This CDR3 has 15 residues. Germline V gene sequence: CDR1 SNHLY, CDR2 FYNNEI. Trimming cost V 4 bases and J 0 bases, with 10 bases left between them. CDR3 residues: CASSAPRGSGNTIYF. CDR3 DNA sequence: TGTGCCAGCAGTGCACCCAGGGGCTCTGGAAACACCATATATTTT.

This rearrangement joins TRBV19 to TRBJ2-1; D unresolved. There are 16 residues in the CDR3. Germline-derived CDR1 and CDR2 are LNHDA and SQIVND (reference sequence). V lost 6 bases to trimming and J lost 4 bases, with 19 bases between them. The CDR3 loop reads CASSLGKGLTYNEQFF. The CDR3 bases are TGTGCCAGTAGCCTGGGTAAGGGCCTTACGTACAATGAGCAGTTCTTC.